The 16 T cell receptor beta chains in this list originate from one sample, sequenced in a study of OX40 agonist ivuxolimab in advanced cancers. Method: immunoSEQ multiplex PCR; TCRdb's copy keeps in-frame clones and lacks some. Among approximately 100,000 clones listed, approximately 80% were seen once. The sequencing here drew on CD4+ or CD8+ T cells sorted from blood, taken in a trial of the OX40 agonist ivuxolimab. Receptors originate from an adult with an advanced solid tumor such as melanoma, head and neck, liver or kidney cancer.

The chain links TRBV5-5 to TRBJ2-5; TRBD1 matches at 7 bases. V shed 7 bases, J shed 1 base, and the junction held 7 bases outside the gene matches. In germline, CDR1 is SGHKS, CDR2 YYEKEE (reference sequence). CDR3 length equals 14 residues. CDR3 sequence: CASGTTGSQETQYF. The CDR3 DNA reads as TGTGCCAGCGGTACGACAGGGAGCCAAGAGACCCAGTACTTC.

The V call is TRBV27, the J call TRBJ2-5, with 7 positions matching TRBD2. The junction had 7 bases not matched to a gene; V was cut back by 8 bases and J by 4 bases. The CDR3 runs to 13 residues. The germline V gene has CDR1 MNHEY and CDR2 SMNVEV (reference sequence). CDR3 nucleotide sequence: TGTGCCAGCGCCCTGGGGGGGGGAGAGACCCAGTACTTC. This translates into CASALGGGETQYF.

The chain is built from TRBV19 and TRBJ2-1, with TRBD2 identical over 10 bases. Trimming cost V 3 bases and J 0 bases; bases outside gene matches: 5. Germline V gene lookup returns CDR1 LNHDA and CDR2 SQIVND (reference sequence). This CDR3 has 17 residues. This chain's CDR3 is CASSIAASGGSYNEQFF. The CDR3 DNA is TGTGCCAGTAGTATCGCCGCTAGCGGGGGCTCCTACAATGAGCAGTTCTTC.

Comments on this clone: At one of its ends the junction is not consistent with the germline gene, which may arise from a read error. This sequence joins TRBV5-6 and TRBJ1-1, with D possibly being TRBD1 (5 bases). The CDR3 sequence is 14 residues long. Germline lookup yields CDR1 SGHDT and CDR2 YYEEEE. The DNA of the CDR3 is TGTGCCAGCAGCTTGGGCAGGGCGAACTCTGAAGCTTTCTTT. It specifies CASSLGRANSEAFF.

The CDR3 nucleotides read TGTGCCAGCAGGGCAAGGGGGACGAACACTGAAGCTTTCTTT. This encodes CASRARGTNTEAFF. The chain couples TRBV2 to TRBJ1-1, with TRBD1 as a possible D gene (6 bases). V lost 6 bases to trimming and J lost 1 base, with 12 bases between them. The germline V gene encodes CDR1 SNHLY and CDR2 FYNNEI. This CDR3 region has 14 residues.

V is TRBV20-1 and J is TRBJ2-5; D gene uncertain. The CDR3 contains 10 residues. CDR1 and CDR2 (germline): DFQATT, SNEGSKA (reference sequence). V dropped 6 bases and J dropped 1 base, with 3 bases sitting between them. CDR3 protein: CSAPQETQYF. CDR3 DNA: TGCAGTGCGCCCCAAGAGACCCAGTACTTC.

The chain is built from TRBV7-8 and TRBJ2-7; D not certain. This CDR3 is 15 amino acids long. The germline V and J ends were trimmed by 5 bases and 3 bases, with 17 bases remaining between them. Germline CDR1 is SGHVS and CDR2 is FQNEAQ. The CDR3 DNA is TGTGCCAGCAGCCTCTCACCGGGTCTTAACTACGAGCAGTACTTC. The encoded protein is CASSLSPGLNYEQYF.

The rearrangement joins TRBV7-6 to TRBJ2-1, with TRBD2 matching over 10 bases. CDR3 size: 16 residues. The V gene end was trimmed by 10 bases and the J gene end by 2 bases; junction bases not matched to a gene: 11. Germline V gene lookup returns CDR1 SGHVS and CDR2 FNYEAQ. CDR3 coding DNA: TGTGCCACCGGGCGCTCTAGCGGGGGTGCCTACAATGAGCAGTTCTTC. The encoded protein is CATGRSSGGAYNEQFF.

DNA for the CDR3: TGTGCTAGTGGTTTTTCCACAAGTAACACTGAAGCTTTCTTT. Its translation: CASGFSTSNTEAFF. The J gene is TRBJ1-1, the V gene TRBV12-5; unclear D gene. Germline V gene data show CDR1 as LGHNT and CDR2 as FRNRAP. The CDR3 runs 14 residues. Trimming removed 3 bases from V and 2 bases from J, with 10 bases in between.

The genes are TRBV21-1 and TRBJ2-3; TRBD2 reflects the table's D call only, with no check against the DNA. TRBV21-1 is flagged as a pseudogene. This CDR3 is 16 amino acids long. CDR3 in amino acids: CASSKGWTGGADTQYF. In nucleotides, the CDR3 is TGTGCCAGCAGCAAAGGGTGGACGGGGGGAGCAGATACGCAGTATTTT.

The chain joins TRBV14 to TRBJ2-1; 9 nucleotides align to TRBD2. The CDR3 has 15 residues. CDR1 SGHDN and CDR2 FVKESK come from the germline V gene. V dropped 6 bases and J dropped 4; count of bases not matched to a gene: 7. The CDR3 region is CASRSAGGTYNEQFF. The CDR3 DNA sequence: TGTGCCAGCAGATCAGCGGGAGGTACTTACAATGAGCAGTTCTTC.

This clone was picked up one time. The chain links TRBV7-6 to TRBJ2-7; D call uncertain. The ends were cut back, 4 bases at V and 0 bases at J, with 13 bases in the middle. Per the germline V gene, CDR1 is SGHVS and CDR2 is FNYEAQ. The CDR3 is made up of 15 amino acids. The CDR3 protein is CASSSGPLGSYEQYF. The CDR3 region has the DNA TGTGCCAGCAGCTCAGGTCCTCTGGGCTCCTACGAGCAGTACTTC.

The chain recombines TRBV11-2 with TRBJ2-5, with D possibly matching TRBD1 (6 bases). The J call is uncertain, as TRBJ2-7 better fits the DNA end. The CDR3 runs 14 residues. Germline-derived CDR1 and CDR2 are SGHAT and FQNNGV. The CDR3 sequence is CASSSPQGPYEQYF. The CDR3 coding sequence is TGTGCCAGCAGCTCGCCGCAGGGGCCCTACGAGCAGTACTTC.

The chain joins TRBV19 to TRBJ2-3; D possibly uses TRBD1 or TRBD2 (5 bases each). There are 17 residues in the CDR3. Trimming shortened V by 6 bases and J by 0 bases, and 19 bases separated the two germline ends. Germline V gene data show CDR1 as LNHDA and CDR2 as SQIVND (reference sequence). The CDR3 reads CASSNYPRDGSTDTQYF. The CDR3 DNA sequence: TGTGCCAGTAGCAATTACCCACGGGACGGCAGCACAGATACGCAGTATTTT.

This clone was seen a single time. V and J are TRBV7-9 and TRBJ2-7, with D unclear. The CDR3 runs to 14 residues. Germline CDR1 is SEHNR and CDR2 is FQNEAQ (reference sequence). Deletions cut 3 bases from V and 0 bases from J, with 9 bases between. The CDR3 spells CASSFPGPSYEQYF. The CDR3 DNA sequence: TGTGCCAGCAGCTTCCCGGGCCCCTCCTACGAGCAGTACTTC. Full variable domain (missing parts from reference TRBV7-9 and TRBJ2-7): DTGVSQNPRHKITKRGQNVTFRCDPISEHNRLYWYRQTLGQGPEFLTYFQNEAQLEKSRLLSDRFSAERPKGSFSTLEIQRTEQGDSAMYLCASSFPGPSYEQYFGPGTRLTVT.

This clone turned up a few times. The gene calls are TRBV6-6 and TRBJ1-2, with D uncertain. The V gene's germline CDR1 is MNHNY and CDR2 SVGAGI (reference sequence). Trimming pared 9 bases from V and 8 bases from J, leaving 19 bases between. CDR3 size: 13 residues. The CDR3 is CASLEAAQGGYTF. CDR3 in DNA: TGTGCCAGTCTGGAGGCGGCGCAAGGAGGCTACACCTTC.